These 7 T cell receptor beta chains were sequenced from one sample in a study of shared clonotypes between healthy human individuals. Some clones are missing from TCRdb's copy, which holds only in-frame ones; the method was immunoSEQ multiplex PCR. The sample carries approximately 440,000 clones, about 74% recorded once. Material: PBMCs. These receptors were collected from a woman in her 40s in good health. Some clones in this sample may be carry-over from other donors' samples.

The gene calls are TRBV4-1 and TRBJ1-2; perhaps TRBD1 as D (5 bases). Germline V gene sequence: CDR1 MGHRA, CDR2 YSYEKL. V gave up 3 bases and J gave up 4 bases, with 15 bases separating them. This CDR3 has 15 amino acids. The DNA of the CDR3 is TGCGCCAGCAGCCAGGGATCGGGACGGAGCTATGGCTACACCTTC. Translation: CASSQGSGRSYGYTF.

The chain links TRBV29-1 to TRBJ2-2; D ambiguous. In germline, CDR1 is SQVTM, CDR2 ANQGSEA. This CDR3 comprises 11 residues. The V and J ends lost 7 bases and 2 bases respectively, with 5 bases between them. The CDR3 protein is CSGRNTGELFF. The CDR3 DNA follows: TGCAGCGGCCGAAACACCGGGGAGCTGTTTTTT.

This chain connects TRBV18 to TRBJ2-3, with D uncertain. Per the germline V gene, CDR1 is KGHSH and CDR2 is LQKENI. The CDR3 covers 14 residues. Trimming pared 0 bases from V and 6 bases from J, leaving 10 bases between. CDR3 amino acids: CASSPPGSSDTQYF. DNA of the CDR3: TGTGCCAGCTCACCACCAGGAAGTTCTGATACGCAGTATTTT. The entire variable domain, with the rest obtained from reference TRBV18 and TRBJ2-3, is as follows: NAGVMQNPRHLVRRRGQEARLRCSPMKGHSHVYWYRQLPEEGLKFMVYLQKENIIDESGMPKERFSAEFPKEGPSILRIQQVVRGDSAAYFCASSPPGSSDTQYFGPGTRLTVL.

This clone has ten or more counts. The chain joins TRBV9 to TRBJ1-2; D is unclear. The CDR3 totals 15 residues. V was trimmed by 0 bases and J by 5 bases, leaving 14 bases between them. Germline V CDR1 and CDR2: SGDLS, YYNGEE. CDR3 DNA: TGTGCCAGCAGCGTAGCCCCGCAGATGATTTATGGCTACACCTTC. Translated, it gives CASSVAPQMIYGYTF.

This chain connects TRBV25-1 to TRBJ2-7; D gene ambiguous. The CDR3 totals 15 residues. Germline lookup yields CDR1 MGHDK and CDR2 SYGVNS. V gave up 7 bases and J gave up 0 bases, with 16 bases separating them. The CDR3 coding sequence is TGTGCCAGCACAGACTTGGTTGGGAACTCCTACGAGCAGTACTTC. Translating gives CASTDLVGNSYEQYF.

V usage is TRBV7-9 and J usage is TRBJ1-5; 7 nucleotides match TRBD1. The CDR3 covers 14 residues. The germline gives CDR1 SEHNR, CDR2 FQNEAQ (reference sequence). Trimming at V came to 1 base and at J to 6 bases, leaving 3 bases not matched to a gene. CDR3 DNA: TGTGCCAGCAGCTTAGACAGGGGTCTTCAGCCCCAGCATTTT. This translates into CASSLDRGLQPQHF.

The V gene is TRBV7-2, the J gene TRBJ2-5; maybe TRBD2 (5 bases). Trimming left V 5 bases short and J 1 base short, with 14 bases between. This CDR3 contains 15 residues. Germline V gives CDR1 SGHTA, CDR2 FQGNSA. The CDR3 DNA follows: TGTGCCAGCAGCCCCAGGAGGACGGCCCAAGAGACCCAGTACTTC. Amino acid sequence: CASSPRRTAQETQYF.